Listed here is a single T cell receptor (beta chain). This specimen comes from a study of blood T cell repertoires in COVID-19. In the study overall: Spain, Italy and the United States supplied samples that represented acute and convalescent COVID-19. T cells, B-cell-depleted T cells, or PBMCs provided the cDNA or gDNA that served as material.

Source study methods: Quantification of nucleated cells was approximated via reference gene primer amplification. Data came from immunoSEQ multiplex PCR; TCRdb stores just in-frame clones and leaves some out. V and J calls and clone size are copied from that table; D and trimming were computed from the DNA. The data show about 150,000 clones, about 85% seen once. Trimming removed 3 bases from V and 5 bases from J; junction bases left unmatched: 13. This CDR3 is built from 17 residues. Germline V gives CDR1 DFQATT, CDR2 SNEGSKA (reference sequence). This chain joins TRBV20-1 and TRBJ2-1; TRBD2 aligns across 10 bases. The receptor was derived from a man in his 70s who had recovered from COVID-19. Sequenced: peripheral blood. As DNA, the CDR3 is TGCAGTGCTAGTCCTTACGCAGGGACTAGCGACAACAATGAGCAGTTCTTC. Protein product: CSASPYAGTSDNNEQFF.